The sample holds a few counts of the clone carrying this TCR beta chain. V lost 2 bases and J 4 bases, leaving 5 bases between the germline ends. CDR3 length: 12 residues. Germline CDR1 reads SGHDN; CDR2 reads FVKESK. These data are taken from a study of T cells in Graves' hyperthyroidism and ophthalmopathy. Regions amplified from RNA transcripts were the TCR beta CDR3 regions. TCR CDR3 regions were first amplified by RT-PCR with HTBI primers. Each CDR3 protein is one row after TCRdb ran MiXCR on the multiplex PCR reads. The sample has approximately 410,000 distinct CDR3 sequences, roughly 15% seen once; the top ten hold 13%.

The genes are TRBV14 and TRBJ1-2, with D hard to call. Sequencing was carried out using blood. This TCR was sampled from a man aged 18 to 30 with Graves' ophthalmopathy. As DNA, the CDR3 is TGTGCCAGCAGCCAAAAAGTCTATGGCTACACCTTC. Translated: CASSQKVYGYTF.